A single sample is the source of the 15 T cell receptor beta chains below, sequenced in a study of blood T cell repertoires in COVID-19. Clones were sequenced by immunoSEQ multiplex PCR, and TCRdb holds only the in-frame ones, with some missing. The sample carries fewer than 350,000 clones, roughly 79% recorded once. The sample consisted of peripheral blood. The receptor set was obtained from a woman aged 55-70 years with active or convalescent COVID-19.

The J gene is TRBJ1-3, the V gene TRBV5-1; TRBD1 aligns across 11 bases. Germline V gives CDR1 SGHRS, CDR2 YFSETQ. V was pared by 4 bases and J by 2 bases, with 8 bases of the junction left unmatched. CDR3 size: 17 residues. CDR3 amino acids: CASSHYPGQGAGNTIYF. The CDR3 nucleotides read TGCGCCAGCAGCCATTACCCGGGACAGGGGGCTGGAAACACCATATATTTT. The full variable domain, with the rest looked up from reference TRBV5-1 and TRBJ1-3, is KAGVTQTPRYLIKTRGQQVTLSCSPISGHRSVSWYQQTPGQGLQFLFEYFSETQRNKGNFPGRFSGRQFSNSRSEMNVSTLELGDSALYLCASSHYPGQGAGNTIYFGEGSWLTVV.

V gene TRBV9 combines with J gene TRBJ1-3; D is unresolved. CDR1 and CDR2 (germline): SGDLS, YYNGEE. Trimming pared 2 bases from V and 8 bases from J, leaving 11 bases between. The CDR3 consists of 13 residues. The CDR3 loop is CASSVRAGDTIYF. In DNA form, the CDR3 reads TGTGCCAGCAGCGTGAGGGCCGGAGACACCATATATTTT. The full variable domain, rest sourced from reference TRBV9 and TRBJ1-3, is DSGVTQTPKHLITATGQRVTLRCSPRSGDLSVYWYQQSLDQGLQFLIQYYNGEERAKGNILERFSAQQFPDLHSELNLSSLELGDSALYFCASSVRAGDTIYFGEGSWLTVV.

Turning to this clone: One end of the junction varies from germline; a read error may be responsible. The chain uses TRBV3-1 (or the pseudogene TRBV3-2) and TRBJ2-1; tentative D call: TRBD1 (6 bases). Germline V gene sequence: CDR1 LGHDT, CDR2 YNNKEL (reference sequence). The CDR3 is 13 amino acids. The CDR3 loop is CASTQQGSDEQFF. DNA for the CDR3: TGTGCCAGCACCCAACAGGGTTCGGATGAGCAGTTCTTC.

J is TRBJ2-2 and V is TRBV28, with 10 positions matching TRBD2. In germline, CDR1 is MDHEN, CDR2 SYDVKM. CDR3 length: 15 amino acids. Trimming cost V 6 bases and J 4 bases; bases outside gene matches: 5. CDR3 region: CASSLAGDFTGELFF. CDR3 sequence (DNA): TGTGCCAGCAGCCTAGCGGGGGACTTCACCGGGGAGCTGTTTTTT.

This clone was seen just once. The rearrangement joins TRBV12-3 or TRBV12-4 to TRBJ2-5; no firm D call. The CDR3 is 13 residues long. The V end lost 1 base, the J end lost 5 bases, and 8 bases lay between the germline ends. The CDR3 loop is CASSLGRLETQYF. The CDR3 coding sequence is TGTGCCAGCAGTTTAGGCAGACTCGAGACCCAGTACTTC.

The rearrangement links TRBV9 to TRBJ2-2; D perhaps matches TRBD2 (6 bases). Germline V gene lookup returns CDR1 SGDLS and CDR2 YYNGEE. The V gene lost 3 bases and the J gene lost 5 bases, with 17 bases spanning the gap. The CDR3 loop spans 16 amino acids. Written as DNA, the CDR3 is TGTGCCAGCAGCGCGGCCGGGACTTCCCGTACCGGGGAGCTGTTTTTT. Its translation: CASSAAGTSRTGELFF. Drawing the rest from reference TRBV9 and TRBJ2-2, the complete variable domain is DSGVTQTPKHLITATGQRVTLRCSPRSGDLSVYWYQQSLDQGLQFLIQYYNGEERAKGNILERFSAQQFPDLHSELNLSSLELGDSALYFCASSAAGTSRTGELFFGEGSRLTVL.

The chain uses TRBV2 and TRBJ2-7; 10 bases map to TRBD2. The germline CDR1 and CDR2 sequences are SNHLY and FYNNEI. There are 13 residues in the CDR3. V gave up 8 bases and J gave up 6 bases; unmatched junction bases: 7. This CDR3 reads CASGSGGGLEQYF. CDR3 nucleotides: TGTGCCAGCGGCAGCGGGGGGGGTCTCGAGCAGTACTTC.

This clone was seen more than once but under ten times. CDR3 sequence: CASSLANGRHEKLFF. CDR3 in DNA: TGTGCCAGCAGCTTAGCGAACGGGAGACACGAAAAACTGTTTTTT. This chain links TRBV7-9 with TRBJ1-4, with no clear D. Trimming stripped 0 bases from V and 8 bases from J, with 13 bases between. There are 15 residues in the CDR3. Looked up from germline, CDR1 is SEHNR and CDR2 is FQNEAQ (reference sequence).

The J gene is TRBJ1-1, the V gene TRBV5-1; D might be TRBD1 (5 bases). Germline-derived CDR1 and CDR2 are SGHRS and YFSETQ. The germline V and J ends were trimmed by 7 bases and 1 base, with 11 bases remaining between them. This CDR3 region has 13 residues. CDR3 residues: CASGKTENTEAFF. CDR3 DNA sequence: TGCGCCAGCGGTAAGACAGAGAACACTGAAGCTTTCTTT.

V is TRBV7-9 and J is TRBJ1-1; the D is unclear. Germline CDR1 SEHNR, CDR2 FQNEAQ (reference sequence). This CDR3 has 13 residues. The V end was cut by 5 bases, the J end by 3 bases, with 10 bases between. CDR3 nucleotide sequence: TGTGCCAGCAGCCCGGGTACCTACACTGAAGCTTTCTTT. It translates to CASSPGTYTEAFF.

The J gene is TRBJ1-1, the V gene TRBV18; D unclear. In germline, CDR1 is KGHSH, CDR2 LQKENI. V shed 2 bases and J shed 2 bases, with 15 bases lying between them. The CDR3 contains 16 residues. The DNA for the CDR3 is TGTGCCAGCTCACCAAACGCGTTGACACTTAACACTGAAGCTTTCTTT. Translated, it gives CASSPNALTLNTEAFF.

The rearrangement uses TRBV25-1 and TRBJ2-2; D perhaps matches TRBD1 (5 bases). Germline assignment: CDR1 MGHDK and CDR2 SYGVNS. V lost 3 bases and J lost 1, with 6 bases in between. This CDR3 is built from 14 residues. CDR3 loop: CASSDRVNTGELFF. DNA of the CDR3: TGTGCCAGCAGTGACAGGGTGAACACCGGGGAGCTGTTTTTT.

This chain links TRBV7-8 with TRBJ1-4, with unresolved D. The CDR3 totals 14 residues. The V end was cut by 1 base, the J end by 6 bases, with 9 bases between. Germline assignment: CDR1 SGHVS and CDR2 FQNEAQ. As DNA, the CDR3 is TGTGCCAGCAGCTTAGGGGGAGGTTATGAAAAACTGTTTTTT. Its translation: CASSLGGGYEKLFF.

The chain uses TRBV7-3 and TRBJ2-3; 8 nucleotides match TRBD2. Looked up from germline, CDR1 is SGHTA and CDR2 is FQGTGA. The V and J ends lost 3 bases and 6 bases, in that order; junction bases with no gene match: 8. The CDR3 has 15 amino acids. The CDR3 DNA sequence: TGTGCCAGCAGCTTTCATAGCGGGGCTTTGGATACGCAGTATTTT. Translation: CASSFHSGALDTQYF.

This chain uses TRBV6-5 with TRBJ1-1; D is perhaps TRBD1 (6 bases). V lost 10 bases to trimming and J lost 3 bases, with 15 bases between them. Germline assignment: CDR1 MNHEY and CDR2 SVGAGI. CDR3 length equals 13 residues. CDR3 nucleotide sequence: TGTGCCACTAGGGGGGGCACCTACACTGAAGCTTTCTTT. It is translated as CATRGGTYTEAFF.